This T cell receptor (beta chain) was recovered during a study of cytomegalovirus exposure and HLA in healthy donors. The data were produced by immunoSEQ multiplex PCR, yet TCRdb's version contains in-frame clones alone and is incomplete. This sample yields about 220,000 clones, of which roughly 83% are seen a single time; around 15% belongs to the top ten. As regards this clone: At one boundary the junction diverges from the germline segment, which might be a read error.

The CDR3 is 14 amino acids. Germline CDR1 SGHDN, CDR2 FVKESK. The sample taken for sequencing was PBMCs. The chain links TRBV14 to TRBJ1-1; 8 nucleotides agree with TRBD1. The sequence derives from a woman in her thirties in good health and CMV-seropositive. The CDR3 region has the DNA TGTGCCAGCAACCAACAGGGGGTGAACACTGAAGCTTTCTTT. As protein: CASNQQGVNTEAFF.